The T cell receptor beta chain under discussion was sequenced for a study of sequential checkpoint blockade in melanoma. Study in general: Patients were randomized 1:1 to nivolumab-then-ipilimumab or ipilimumab-then-nivolumab first-line. Fewer than 25 patients had tumor biopsies before treatment and at week 13. Points from the study as a whole: In arm A, pretreatment tumor clonality was associated with response. Patients with week-13 increases in T-cell fraction and clonality benefited about 30 times more often.

Assay used: immunoSEQ multiplex PCR; TCRdb lists only in-frame clones, some missing. Seen here are about 5,000 clones, approximately 23% observed once, and the top ten hold around 9.3%. Treatment reported: randomized to nivolumab then ipilimumab (arm A) or the reverse (arm B). Regarding this clone: What it binds is not known.

Germline values: CDR1 SQVTM, CDR2 ANQGSEA. The V and J ends lost 6 bases and 3 bases, in that order; junction bases with no gene match: 5. There are 13 residues in the CDR3. The clonotype comes from a human donor with melanoma. The chain employs TRBV29-1 and TRBJ2-7, with 10 bases matching TRBD2. Source: tumor tissue (inferred from file names), taken from a patient given nivolumab and ipilimumab in sequence. CDR3 loop: CSVGLASDYEQYF. In DNA, the CDR3 is TGCAGCGTGGGACTAGCGTCGGACTACGAGCAGTACTTC.